The T cell receptor beta chain under discussion was sequenced for a study of shared clonotypes between healthy human individuals. The wider study: CD4 naive and memory got three plates each, CD8 naive two, CD8 memory one.

Broader study findings: Sharing of clonotypes among donors was expected to vary with sequencing depth.

Assay: immunoSEQ multiplex PCR; the TCRdb copy retains only in-frame clones and omits some. The top ten hold about 1.5% of the sample, which has 950,000 to 1,100,000 clones, roughly 75% seen once. A remark on this clone: The antigen is not known.

Trimming pared 1 base from V and 2 bases from J, leaving 11 bases between. Germline V gene lookup returns CDR1 MNHEY and CDR2 SMNVEV (reference sequence). The CDR3 is 15 amino acids. The sequence was collected from a man aged 18 to 35 in good health. The sequenced sample consisted of memory CD4+ T cells sorted from blood. The subset: CD45RA-negative fraction. V is TRBV27 and J is TRBJ2-5; tentatively, D is TRBD1 or TRBD2 (6 bases each). The CDR3 spells CASSLLWGAQETQYF. The CDR3 DNA reads as TGTGCCAGCAGTTTATTGTGGGGGGCACAAGAGACCCAGTACTTC.